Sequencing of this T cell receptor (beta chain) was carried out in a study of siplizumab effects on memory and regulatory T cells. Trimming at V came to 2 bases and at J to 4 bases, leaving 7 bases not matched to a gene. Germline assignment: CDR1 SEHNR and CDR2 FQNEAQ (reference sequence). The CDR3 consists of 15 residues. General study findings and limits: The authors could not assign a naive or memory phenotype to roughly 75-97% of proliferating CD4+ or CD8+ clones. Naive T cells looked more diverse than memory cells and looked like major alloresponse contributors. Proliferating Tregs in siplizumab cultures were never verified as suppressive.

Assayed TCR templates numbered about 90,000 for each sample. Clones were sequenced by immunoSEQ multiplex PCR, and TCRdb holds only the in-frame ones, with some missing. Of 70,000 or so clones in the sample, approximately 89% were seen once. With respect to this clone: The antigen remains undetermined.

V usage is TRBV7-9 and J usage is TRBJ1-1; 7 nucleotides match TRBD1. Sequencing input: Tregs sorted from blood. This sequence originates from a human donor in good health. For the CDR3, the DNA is TGTGCCAGCAGCTTAATTAGGGGGCTCAGCACTGAAGCTTTCTTT. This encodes CASSLIRGLSTEAFF.